This TCR beta chain was captured by sequencing in a study of beta chain features in type 1 diabetes. This clone showed up just a few times. Its antigen remains unknown. This CDR3 region has 16 residues. Germline CDR1 is ENHRY and CDR2 is SYGVKD. Trimming removed 4 bases from V and 0 bases from J, with 13 bases in between. TCRB transcripts that were expressed got sequenced, as all of the isolated RNA had been reverse transcribed. TCRdb's table, derived via immunoSEQ multiplex PCR, lists solely in-frame clones and lacks some. The sample contains roughly 150,000 clones, around 10% of which appear only once. Study conclusions and caveats: The study found fewer insertions and more deletions at VDJ junctions in type 1 diabetes patients. Moderate yet significant TCRB CDR3 shortening was seen in Type 1 diabetes patients in all four CD4+ subsets. For patients, the naive, central memory and Treg TCRB repertoires appeared more alike than for healthy donors.

Isolation of CD4+ naive, central memory, regulatory and stem cell-like memory cells was achieved by sorting via CD45RO/CCR7/CD25/CD127/CD95/CD27. The receptor was derived from a man between 18 and 29 years old in good health. Sequences were obtained from central memory CD4+ T cells from blood. The chain couples TRBV10-3 to TRBJ2-1; D may correspond to TRBD1 or TRBD2 (5 bases each). In nucleotides, the CDR3 is TGTGCCATCAGTGGGAAACGGGGCCCCTCCTACAATGAGCAGTTCTTC. Translating it yields CAISGKRGPSYNEQFF.